A selection of T cell receptor beta chains follows, all from one sample in a study of early T cells in non-severe SARS-CoV-2 infection. MiXCR, run by TCRdb on the 5' RACE reads, gives a single entry per CDR3 protein. The sample records approximately 71,000 distinct CDR3 sequences, 9.5% to 15% being singletons. Sequenced: whole blood. The receptors derive from an adult who was a healthcare worker with PCR-confirmed SARS-CoV-2 infection or an uninfected control (not recorded which). CDR3s include the opening cysteine and the closing phenylalanine or tryptophan. D genes are given only for firm matches.

j_call v_call d_call cdr3_aa
TRBJ2-2 TRBV11-2 TRBD1 CASSLDRRTGANTGELFF
TRBJ2-7 TRBV9 . CASSVAGGPTYEQYF
TRBJ2-3 TRBV6-4 . CASSDGTTDTQYF
TRBJ2-1 TRBV5-1 . CASSLEGTYSYNEQFF
TRBJ2-7 TRBV28 . CASSSDEQYF
TRBJ2-5 TRBV7-8 TRBD2 CASSLMAGGFSPVTQYF
TRBJ2-5 TRBV5-1 . CASSLGAELGQETQYF
TRBJ2-7 TRBV10-2 TRBD1 CASSEGTGEQYF
TRBJ2-1 TRBV7-8 . CASSNFRVLKSDEQFF
TRBJ2-7 TRBV20-1 TRBD1 CSAKDRASSYEQYF
TRBJ1-1 TRBV20-1 . CSALRGGNTEAFF
TRBJ2-2 TRBV7-6 TRBD2 CASSSTGTSFPGELFF
TRBJ1-1 TRBV6-5 . CASRPSYPGGSTEAFF
TRBJ2-2 TRBV11-1 . CASSLARFKTGELFF
TRBJ2-5 TRBV29-1 TRBD1 CSVDLAEDRVGTQYF
TRBJ2-1 TRBV29-1 . CSAGGLAGGKNEQFF
TRBJ2-1 TRBV7-3 TRBD2 CASSYGTSGADEQFF
TRBJ2-6 TRBV11-3 TRBD1 CASSLADRGLSGANVLTF
TRBJ2-2 TRBV29-1 . CSVEDAGRELFF
TRBJ2-7 TRBV28 . CASSLDGWTYEQYF
TRBJ2-1 TRBV13 . CASSLIQGNSYNEQFF
TRBJ2-3 TRBV5-1 . CASSTFATQDTQYF
TRBJ2-2 TRBV11-2 . CASSWALTGELFF
TRBJ1-4 TRBV10-1 . CASRPSGVGNEKLFF
TRBJ2-1 TRBV6-5 TRBD1 CASGQDRGPNEQFF
TRBJ2-3 TRBV20-1 TRBD1 CSAGDRGRPGARFTDTQYF
TRBJ1-6 TRBV2 . CASSEAWGGSPLHF
TRBJ1-5 TRBV7-2 . CASSPAANQPQHF
TRBJ2-1 TRBV30 TRBD2 CAWSLTSGSIGEQFF
TRBJ2-1 TRBV7-2 TRBD2 CASSLSAGGTTREQFF
TRBJ2-3 TRBV28 TRBD2 CASSFRTSGVRDTQYF
TRBJ2-1 TRBV11-3 TRBD2 CASSLLRGDNEQFF
TRBJ1-4 TRBV6-6 . CASSLPPVRGNEKLFF
TRBJ2-5 TRBV5-4 TRBD2 CASTNWTSGQETQYF
TRBJ2-2 TRBV10-1 . CASSESGTNTGELFF
TRBJ2-5 TRBV11-2 . CASKQGMQETQYF
TRBJ2-5 TRBV7-9 . CASSLARVGQETQYF
TRBJ2-7 TRBV29-1 . CSVEGMGGRWEQYF
TRBJ2-1 TRBV21-1 . CASSKKGLAKYEQFF
TRBJ2-1 TRBV27 . CASSLSGFPYNEQFF